This TCR beta chain stems from a study of response to subunit inactivated influenza vaccine. J gave up 3 bases and V 5 bases, and 6 bases lay outside the gene matches. Germline CDR1 MNHEY, CDR2 SVGEGT. There are 16 residues in the CDR3. One entry per CDR3 protein results from TCRdb running MiXCR on the RT-PCR reads. This sample has a few hundred thousand distinct CDR3 sequences, with under 8.5% found just once. The TCR sequence derives from a man in his fifties or sixties who received an inactivated influenza vaccine. Here the sequenced sample was PBMCs from blood, taken roughly 24 months after vaccination. The chain is built from TRBV6-2 or TRBV6-3 and TRBJ2-4, with 11 bases fitting TRBD1. The CDR3 sequence: CASSPGQGVYKNIQYF. The CDR3 DNA follows: TGTGCCAGCAGTCCGGGACAGGGGGTTTACAAAAACATTCAGTACTTC.